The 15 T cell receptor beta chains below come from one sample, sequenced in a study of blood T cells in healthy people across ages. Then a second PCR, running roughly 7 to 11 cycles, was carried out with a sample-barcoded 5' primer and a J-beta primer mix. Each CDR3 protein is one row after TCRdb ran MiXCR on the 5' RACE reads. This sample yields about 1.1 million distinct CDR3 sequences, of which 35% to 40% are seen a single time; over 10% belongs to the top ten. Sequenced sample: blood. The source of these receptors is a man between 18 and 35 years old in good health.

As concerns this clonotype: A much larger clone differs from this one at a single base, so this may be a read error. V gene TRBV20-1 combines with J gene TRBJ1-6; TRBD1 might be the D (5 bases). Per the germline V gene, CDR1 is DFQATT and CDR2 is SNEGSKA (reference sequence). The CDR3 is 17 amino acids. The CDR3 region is CSAQRFGAANRNSPPHF. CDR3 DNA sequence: TGCAGTGCGCAGAGATTCGGGGCAGCAAACCGAAATTCACCCCCCCACTTT.

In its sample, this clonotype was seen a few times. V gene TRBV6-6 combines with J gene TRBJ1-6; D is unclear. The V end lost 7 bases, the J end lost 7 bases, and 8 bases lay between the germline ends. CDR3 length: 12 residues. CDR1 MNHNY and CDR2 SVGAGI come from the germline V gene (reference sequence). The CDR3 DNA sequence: TGTGCCAGCACCTCTCGGAATTCACCCCTCCACTTT. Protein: CASTSRNSPLHF.

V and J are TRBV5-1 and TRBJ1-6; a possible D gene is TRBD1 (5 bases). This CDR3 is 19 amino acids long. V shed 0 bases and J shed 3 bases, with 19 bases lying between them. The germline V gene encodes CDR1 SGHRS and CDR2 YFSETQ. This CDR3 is CASSLGISGTAVYNSPLHF. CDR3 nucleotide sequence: TGCGCCAGCAGCTTGGGTATTTCCGGGACCGCCGTCTATAATTCACCCCTCCACTTT.

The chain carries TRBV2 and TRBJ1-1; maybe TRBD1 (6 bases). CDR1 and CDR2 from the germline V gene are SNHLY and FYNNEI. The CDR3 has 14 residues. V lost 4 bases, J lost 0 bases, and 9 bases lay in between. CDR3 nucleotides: TGTGCCAGCAGTGCACAGGGTTTGAACACTGAAGCTTTCTTT. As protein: CASSAQGLNTEAFF.

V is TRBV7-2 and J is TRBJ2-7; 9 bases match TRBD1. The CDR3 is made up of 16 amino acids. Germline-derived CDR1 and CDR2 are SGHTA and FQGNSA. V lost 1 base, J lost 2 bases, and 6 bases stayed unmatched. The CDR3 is CASSLDGTGSAYEQYF. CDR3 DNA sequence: TGTGCCAGCAGCTTAGACGGGACAGGGTCTGCCTACGAGCAGTACTTC.

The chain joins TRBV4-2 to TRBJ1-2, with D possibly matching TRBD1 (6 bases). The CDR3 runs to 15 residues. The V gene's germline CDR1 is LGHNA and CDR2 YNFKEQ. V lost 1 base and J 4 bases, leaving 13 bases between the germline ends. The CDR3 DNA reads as TGTGCCAGCAGCCAAGTATGGGGGCCGGGCTATGGCTACACCTTC. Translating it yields CASSQVWGPGYGYTF.

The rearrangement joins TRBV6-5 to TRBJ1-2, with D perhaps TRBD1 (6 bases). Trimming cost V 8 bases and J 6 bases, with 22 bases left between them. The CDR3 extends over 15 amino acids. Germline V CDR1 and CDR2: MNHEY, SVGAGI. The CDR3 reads CASCLTTGTSHGYTF. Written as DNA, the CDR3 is TGTGCCAGCTGCCTTACTACCGGGACATCTCATGGCTACACCTTC.

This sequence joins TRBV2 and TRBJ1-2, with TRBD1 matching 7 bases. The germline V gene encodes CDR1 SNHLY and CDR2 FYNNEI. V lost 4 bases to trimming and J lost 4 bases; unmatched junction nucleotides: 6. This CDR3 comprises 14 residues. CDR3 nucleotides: TGTGCCAGCAGTGGTGAGGGACAGCCCTATGGCTACACCTTC. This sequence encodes CASSGEGQPYGYTF.

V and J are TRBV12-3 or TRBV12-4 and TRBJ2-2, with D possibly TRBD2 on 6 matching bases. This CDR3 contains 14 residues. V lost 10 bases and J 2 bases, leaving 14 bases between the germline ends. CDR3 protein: CAISGPSNTGELFF. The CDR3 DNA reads TGTGCCATTAGCGGCCCTTCTAACACCGGGGAGCTGTTTTTT.

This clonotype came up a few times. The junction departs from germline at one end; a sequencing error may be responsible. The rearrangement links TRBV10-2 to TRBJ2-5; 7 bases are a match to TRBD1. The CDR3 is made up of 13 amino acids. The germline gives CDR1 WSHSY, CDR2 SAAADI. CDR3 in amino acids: CASSLTGTEIQYF. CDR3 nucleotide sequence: TGCGCCAGCAGTTTAACAGGGACAGAGATCCAGTACTTC.

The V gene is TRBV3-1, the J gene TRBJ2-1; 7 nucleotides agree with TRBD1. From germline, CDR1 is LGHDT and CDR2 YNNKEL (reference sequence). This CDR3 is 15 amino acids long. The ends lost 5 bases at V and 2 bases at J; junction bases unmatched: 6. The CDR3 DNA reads TGTGCCAGCAGCTTTCCCGGGACAGCCTACAATGAGCAGTTCTTC. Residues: CASSFPGTAYNEQFF.

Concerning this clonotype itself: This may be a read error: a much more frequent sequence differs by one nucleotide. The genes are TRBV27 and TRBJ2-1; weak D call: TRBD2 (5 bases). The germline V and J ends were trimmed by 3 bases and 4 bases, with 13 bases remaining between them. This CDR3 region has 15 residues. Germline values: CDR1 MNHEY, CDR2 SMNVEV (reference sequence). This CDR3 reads CASSLRVVSYNEQFF. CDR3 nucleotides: TGTGCCAGCAGTTTGAGGGTCGTTTCATACAATGAGCAGTTCTTC.

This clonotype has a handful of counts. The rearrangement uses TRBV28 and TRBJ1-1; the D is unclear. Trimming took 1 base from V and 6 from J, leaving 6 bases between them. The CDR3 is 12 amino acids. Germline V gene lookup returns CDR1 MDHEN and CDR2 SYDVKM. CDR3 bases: TGTGCCAGCAGTTTATTAAGGTCTGAAGCTTTCTTT. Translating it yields CASSLLRSEAFF.

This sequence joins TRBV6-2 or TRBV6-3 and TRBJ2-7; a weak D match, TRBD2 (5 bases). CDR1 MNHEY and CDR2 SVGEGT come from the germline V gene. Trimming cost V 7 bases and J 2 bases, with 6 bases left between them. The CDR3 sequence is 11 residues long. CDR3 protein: CASNGAYEQYF. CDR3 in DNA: TGTGCCAGCAACGGGGCCTACGAGCAGTACTTC.

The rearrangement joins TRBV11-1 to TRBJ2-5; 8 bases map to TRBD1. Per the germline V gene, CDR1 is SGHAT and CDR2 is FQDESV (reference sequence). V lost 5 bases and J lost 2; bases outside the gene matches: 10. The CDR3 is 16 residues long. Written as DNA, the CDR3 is TGTGCCAGCAGCCTCCGTAGGGGACAGGAACAAGAGACCCAGTACTTC. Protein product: CASSLRRGQEQETQYF.